The clone carrying this T cell receptor (beta chain) was counted many times. The junction had 14 bases not matched to a gene; V was cut back by 4 bases and J by 6 bases. CDR3 length: 17 residues. The data derive from a study of regulatory T cells in long-lasting Graves disease. Time point reported: newly diagnosed GD, antithyroid drugs for less than 3 months. Scientists built the TCR library using RNA that was extracted from PBMCs. EDTA tubes received nine milliliters of collected peripheral blood. Construction of the TCR beta libraries employed iRepertoire HTBI primers in conjunction with Arm-PCR of CDR3 regions. TCRdb redid the calling of the multiplex PCR reads with MiXCR, one entry per CDR3 protein. The sample lists about 560,000 distinct CDR3 sequences, 15% to 20% occurring once. The data were also submitted as part of a second study, on T cells in Graves' hyperthyroidism and ophthalmopathy. That study adds: The study enrolled patients aged 18 to 65 with newly diagnosed hyperthyroidism of under 2 months' duration. Pregnant or lactating patients were excluded, as were those with uncontrolled infection or other autoimmune disease.

The material was peripheral blood mononuclear cells (PBMCs), obtained at new diagnosis, from a patient treated with antithyroid drugs. The chain couples TRBV12-3 or TRBV12-4 to TRBJ2-1, with 8 bases lining up with TRBD2. The source of this sequence is a young man with Graves disease. The CDR3, as DNA: TGTGCCAGCAGTTCCCATCTCCCAGCGGGAGAGGCCAATGAGCAGTTCTTC. As protein: CASSSHLPAGEANEQFF.